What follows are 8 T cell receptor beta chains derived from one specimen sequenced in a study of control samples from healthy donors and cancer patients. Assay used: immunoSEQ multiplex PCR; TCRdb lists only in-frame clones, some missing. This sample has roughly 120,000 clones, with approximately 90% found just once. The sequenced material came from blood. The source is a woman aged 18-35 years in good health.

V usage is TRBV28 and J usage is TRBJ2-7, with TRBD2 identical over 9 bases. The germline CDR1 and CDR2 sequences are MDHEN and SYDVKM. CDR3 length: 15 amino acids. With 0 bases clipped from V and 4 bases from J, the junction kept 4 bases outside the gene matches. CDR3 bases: TGTGCCAGCAGTTTATGGGCTAGCGGGGCATACGAGCAGTACTTC. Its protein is CASSLWASGAYEQYF.

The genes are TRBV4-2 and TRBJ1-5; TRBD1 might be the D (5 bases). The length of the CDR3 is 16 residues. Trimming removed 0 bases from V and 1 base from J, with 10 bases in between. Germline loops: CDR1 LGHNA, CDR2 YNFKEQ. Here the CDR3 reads CASSQDPGLSNQPQHF. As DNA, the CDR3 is TGTGCCAGCAGCCAAGACCCAGGGTTGAGCAATCAGCCCCAGCATTTT.

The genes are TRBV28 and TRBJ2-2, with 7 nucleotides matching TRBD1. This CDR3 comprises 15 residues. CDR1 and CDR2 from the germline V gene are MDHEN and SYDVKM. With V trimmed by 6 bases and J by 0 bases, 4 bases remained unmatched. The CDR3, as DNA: TGTGCCAGCAGCCAAGGACAGGCGAACACCGGGGAGCTGTTTTTT. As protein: CASSQGQANTGELFF.

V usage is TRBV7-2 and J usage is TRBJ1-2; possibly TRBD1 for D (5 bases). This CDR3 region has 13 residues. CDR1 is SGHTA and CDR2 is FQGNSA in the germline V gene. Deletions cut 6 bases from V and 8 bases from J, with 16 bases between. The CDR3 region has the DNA TGTGCCAGCAGTCCAGATCAGGGCGAGGGCTACACCTTC. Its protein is CASSPDQGEGYTF.

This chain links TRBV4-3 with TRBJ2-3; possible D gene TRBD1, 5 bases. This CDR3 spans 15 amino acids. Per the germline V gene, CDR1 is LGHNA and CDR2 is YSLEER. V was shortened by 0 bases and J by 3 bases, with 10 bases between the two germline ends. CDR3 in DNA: TGCGCCAGCAGCCAAGATCGGCAGGGTACAGATACGCAGTATTTT. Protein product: CASSQDRQGTDTQYF.

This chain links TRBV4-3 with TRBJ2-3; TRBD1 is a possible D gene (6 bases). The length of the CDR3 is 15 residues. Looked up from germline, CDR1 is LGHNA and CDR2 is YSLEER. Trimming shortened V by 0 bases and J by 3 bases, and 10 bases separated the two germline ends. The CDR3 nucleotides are TGCGCCAGCAGCCAAGATCAGGGGAAAACAGATACGCAGTATTTT. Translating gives CASSQDQGKTDTQYF.

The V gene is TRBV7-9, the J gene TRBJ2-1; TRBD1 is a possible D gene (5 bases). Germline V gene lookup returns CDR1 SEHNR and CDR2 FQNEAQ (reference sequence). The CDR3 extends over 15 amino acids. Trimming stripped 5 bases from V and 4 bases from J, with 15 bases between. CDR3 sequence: CASSEDSYSYNEQFF. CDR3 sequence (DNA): TGTGCCAGCAGCGAAGACAGTTACTCTTACAATGAGCAGTTCTTC.

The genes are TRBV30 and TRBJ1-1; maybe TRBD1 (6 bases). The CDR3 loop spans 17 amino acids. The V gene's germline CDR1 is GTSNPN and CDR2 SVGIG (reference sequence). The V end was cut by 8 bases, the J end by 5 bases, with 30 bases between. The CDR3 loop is CAMDITMRTEWGTEAFF. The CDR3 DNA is TGTGCCATGGATATTACTATGAGGACAGAATGGGGTACTGAAGCTTTCTTT.